This TCR beta chain was sequenced in a study of cytomegalovirus exposure and HLA in healthy donors. General study points: Among TCR beta chains, those listed as cytomegalovirus-associated numbered about 150.

In its sample, this clone was seen a few times. What it recognizes is unknown. This CDR3 is built from 14 residues. V dropped 0 bases and J dropped 4 bases, with 7 bases sitting between them. CDR1 is KGHSH, CDR2 LQKENI, per germline. The PCR made use of 60 Vbeta and 13 Jbeta primers. Using immunoSEQ multiplex PCR, the repertoire was profiled, and TCRdb retains in-frame clones only, with some absent. The sample holds about 130,000 clones, 55% to 75% seen once. Sequenced sample: PBMCs. The sequence derives from a man between 45 and 60 years old in good health and CMV-seropositive. This sequence joins TRBV18 and TRBJ1-3; D is undetermined. The CDR3 reads CASSPPLRGNTIYF. The CDR3 DNA reads TGTGCCAGCTCACCACCCCTAAGAGGAAACACCATATATTTT.